Here is one TCR beta chain with its context. It lacks a known antigen. Base qualities are not recorded, but no much larger clone differs from it by a single base. This entry belongs to a study of shared clonotypes between healthy human individuals (dated by TCRdb to about 2020). The study in broad terms: A couple of women and a few men aged 18 to 49 years were included in the cohort. To estimate repertoire size and how much clonotype sharing occurs between individuals, the study deeply sequenced the blood TCR repertoires of about five healthy adults. Different laboratories and diverse techniques were used to prepare libraries and sequence TCR repertoires, to increase sequencing depth and limit assay-specific biases. For each donor, CD4 naive and CD4 memory were each given three plates, CD8 naive was given two plates, and CD8 memory was given one plate. Each donor's leukapheresis produced roughly between roughly 0.85 and 10 billion PBMCs. What the work shows at the level of the full study, not this receptor alone: Roughly 5% of naive CD4, around 3.5% of naive CD8, roughly 2.5% of memory CD4, and 0.4% of memory CD8 clonotypes were shared across a few donors. Sampling was restricted to blood, and TCR repertoires in tissues likely differ from the TCR repertoires found in blood. Estimated clonotype richness was generally larger for naive than for memory subsets. Because the study included a small number of donors, the genetic and exposure-history diversity represented was limited. Based on pairwise subsampling, the degree of clonotype sharing among donors was expected to be affected by sequencing depth. Incomplete sequencing was indicated by rarefaction of sorted-subset datasets, despite the large sequencing depth. Compared with non-shared clonotypes, the clonotypes found in all four sorted-subset donors had higher generation probabilities.

In the germline V gene (reference sequence), CDR1 corresponds to SEHNR and CDR2 to FQNEAQ. A distance of 16 bases separates the germline ends of V and J, which lose 1 base and 0 bases respectively. From the cysteine through the phenylalanine, the CDR3 covers 18 amino acids. CDR3 DNA is the only sequence kept; it has 54 bases, read in frame from the first base. CD8 naive samples consisted of CD45RO-negative cells that were positively selected for CCR7, yielding a CD45RA+CCR7+ population without TemRA cells. The donors were healthy, HIV-negative adults who had no recently reported acute infections or vaccinations. All donors were Caucasian adults living in Nashville, Tennessee, USA. Blood was collected by leukapheresis, and PBMCs were isolated by Ficoll-Histopaque density gradient centrifugation and then cryopreserved in liquid nitrogen vapor phase. Purity and quantity of every magnetically sorted T cell population were checked by analytical flow cytometry. From each sorted fraction, genomic DNA was isolated and quantified by UV absorbance on a Nanodrop 2000c.

Using the deep immunoSEQ assay, TCR CDR3 regions were amplified from genomic DNA by multiplex PCR. For each cell subset, the extracted genomic DNA was distributed evenly across all wells of several immunoSEQ 96-well plates, and each plate served as one replicate. For sorted subsets, approximately 200 ng of genomic DNA, equivalent to roughly 33,000 T cell genomes, went into each replicate PCR. Purified libraries were quantified with a Qubit 3.0 fluorometer, sized on a Bioanalyzer 2100, and re-quantified with the KAPA Library Quantification kit. Each immunoSEQ 96-well plate was sequenced on its own single-read 150-cycle Illumina NextSeq 550 flow cell. Processing in the source paper ran as follows. The immunoSEQ output contained only junctional sequences without quality scores, so filtering could not match that applied to full-length reads. Sequences were annotated with PyIR, a Python wrapper for IgBLAST v1.9, using IMGT germline references to assign V/J genes and CDR3. Any read was removed if the V/J assignment was weak (E-value above 1e-6), the CDR3 was missing, or the read contained stop codons, out-of-frame junctions, or ambiguous translated residues. V3J clonotypes were defined by identical inferred V gene, J gene, and CDR3 amino acid sequence. The percentage overlap between two repertoires was calculated by dividing the number of shared unique clonotypes by the size of the smaller repertoire. RTK rarefaction, the Chao1 estimator, and Recon v2.1 estimates of unobserved clonotypes were used to assess repertoire richness. Generation probabilities were computed with OLGA for all TCRbeta clonotypes obtained by the gDNA method from several donors. TCRdb limited this immuneACCESS table to in-frame rearrangements with V and J called. A share of clones is missing; checked studies link under half to unresolved V genes, and the rest is unexplained. The DNA gave D and trimming, while V, J and clone size come from that table. A total of a few million clones appear in this sample, over 85% of them only once. The top ten clones comprise less than 2% of the sample.

Sequencing input: naive CD8+ T cells from PBMCs. According to the study, the label for this sample's cell subset or site signals: CD45RA+CCR7+. The receptor was isolated from a man younger than 35 in good health. Some clones in this sample may be carry-over from other donors' samples. The chain uses TRBV7-9 and TRBJ2-1, with no confidently assigned D gene. CDR3 sequence: CASSLEATQYSSYNEQFF. The nucleotide sequence is given as TGTGCCAGCAGCTTAGAAGCGACTCAATATTCCTCCTACAATGAGCAGTTCTTC. The full variable domain, with segments outside the CDR3 supplied by the reference TRBV7-9 and TRBJ2-1 proteins, appears as DTGVSQNPRHKITKRGQNVTFRCDPISEHNRLYWYRQTLGQGPEFLTYFQNEAQLEKSRLLSDRFSAERPKGSFSTLEIQRTEQGDSAMYLCASSLEATQYSSYNEQFFGPGTRLTVL.